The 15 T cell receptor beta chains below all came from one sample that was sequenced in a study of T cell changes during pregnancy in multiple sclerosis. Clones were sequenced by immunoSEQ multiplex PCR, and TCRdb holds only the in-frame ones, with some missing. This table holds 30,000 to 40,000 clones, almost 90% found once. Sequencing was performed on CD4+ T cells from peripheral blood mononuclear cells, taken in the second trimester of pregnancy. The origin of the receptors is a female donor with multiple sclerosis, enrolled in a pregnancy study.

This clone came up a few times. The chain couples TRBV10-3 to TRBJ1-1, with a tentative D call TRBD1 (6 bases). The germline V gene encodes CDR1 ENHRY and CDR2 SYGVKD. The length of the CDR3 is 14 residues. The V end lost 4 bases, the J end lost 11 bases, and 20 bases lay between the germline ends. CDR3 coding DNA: TGTGCCATCAGTGCAGAGCAACCAGGGGTTGGGGCTTTCTTT. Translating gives CAISAEQPGVGAFF.

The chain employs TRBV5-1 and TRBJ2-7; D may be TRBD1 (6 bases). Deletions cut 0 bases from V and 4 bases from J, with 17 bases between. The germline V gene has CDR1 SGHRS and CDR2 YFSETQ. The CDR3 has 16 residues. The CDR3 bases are TGCGCCAGCAGCTTGGTCTTGGGCAGGGGTGGATACGAGCAGTACTTC. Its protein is CASSLVLGRGGYEQYF.

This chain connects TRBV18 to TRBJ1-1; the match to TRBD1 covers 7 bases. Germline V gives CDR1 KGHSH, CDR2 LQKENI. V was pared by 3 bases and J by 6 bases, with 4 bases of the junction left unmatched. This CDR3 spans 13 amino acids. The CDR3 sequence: CASSPTGTAEAFF. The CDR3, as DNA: TGTGCCAGCTCACCCACCGGGACAGCTGAAGCTTTCTTT.

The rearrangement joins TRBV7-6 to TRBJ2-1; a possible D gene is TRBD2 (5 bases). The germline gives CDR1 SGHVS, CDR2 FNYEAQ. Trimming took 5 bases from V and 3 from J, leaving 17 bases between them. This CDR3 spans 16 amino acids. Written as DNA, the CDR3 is TGTGCCAGCAGCCCAAACCCGGCGGGCCTCTACAATGAGCAGTTCTTC. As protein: CASSPNPAGLYNEQFF. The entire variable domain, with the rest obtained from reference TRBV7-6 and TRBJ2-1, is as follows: GAGVSQSPRYKVTKRGQDVALRCDPISGHVSLYWYRQALGQGPEFLTYFNYEAQQDKSGLPNDRFSAERPEGSISTLTIQRTEQRDSAMYRCASSPNPAGLYNEQFFGPGTRLTVL.

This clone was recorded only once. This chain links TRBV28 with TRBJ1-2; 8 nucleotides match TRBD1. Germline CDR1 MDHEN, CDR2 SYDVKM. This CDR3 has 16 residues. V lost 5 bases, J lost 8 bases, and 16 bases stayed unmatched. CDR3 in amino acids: CASSPMDRVILKGYTF. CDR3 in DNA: TGTGCCAGCAGTCCGATGGACAGGGTAATTCTGAAAGGCTACACCTTC.

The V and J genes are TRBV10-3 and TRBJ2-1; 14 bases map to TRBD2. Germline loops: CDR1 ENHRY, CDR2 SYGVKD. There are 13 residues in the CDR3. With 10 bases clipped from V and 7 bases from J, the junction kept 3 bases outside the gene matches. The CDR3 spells CATRLAGGNEQFF. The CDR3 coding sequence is TGTGCCACTAGACTAGCGGGAGGGAATGAGCAGTTCTTC.

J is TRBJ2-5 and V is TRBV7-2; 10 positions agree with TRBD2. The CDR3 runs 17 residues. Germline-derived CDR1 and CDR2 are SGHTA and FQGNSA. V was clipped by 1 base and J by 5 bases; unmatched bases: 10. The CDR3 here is CASSLVGTSGIRETQYF. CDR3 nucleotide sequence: TGTGCCAGCAGCTTAGTTGGTACTAGCGGGATTAGGGAGACCCAGTACTTC.

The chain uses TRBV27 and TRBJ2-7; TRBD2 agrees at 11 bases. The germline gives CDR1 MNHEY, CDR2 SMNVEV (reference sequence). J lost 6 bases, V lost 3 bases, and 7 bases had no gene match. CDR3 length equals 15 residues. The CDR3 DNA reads TGTGCCAGCAGTTTTGAGGGGCTAGCGGGAGGCGAGCAGTACTTC. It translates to CASSFEGLAGGEQYF.

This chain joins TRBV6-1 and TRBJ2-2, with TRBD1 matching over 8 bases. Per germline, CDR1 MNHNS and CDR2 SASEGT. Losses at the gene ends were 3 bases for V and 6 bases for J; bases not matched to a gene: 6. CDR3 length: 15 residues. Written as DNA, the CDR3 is TGTGCCAGCAGTGATTACAGGGGGAGGTCCGGGGAGCTGTTTTTT. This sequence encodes CASSDYRGRSGELFF.

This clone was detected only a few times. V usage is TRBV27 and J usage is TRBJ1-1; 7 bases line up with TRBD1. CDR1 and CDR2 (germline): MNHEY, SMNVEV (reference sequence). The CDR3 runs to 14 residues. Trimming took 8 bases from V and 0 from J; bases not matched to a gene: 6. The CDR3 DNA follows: TGTGCCAGCTTAAGACAGGGCATGAACACTGAAGCTTTCTTT. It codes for CASLRQGMNTEAFF.

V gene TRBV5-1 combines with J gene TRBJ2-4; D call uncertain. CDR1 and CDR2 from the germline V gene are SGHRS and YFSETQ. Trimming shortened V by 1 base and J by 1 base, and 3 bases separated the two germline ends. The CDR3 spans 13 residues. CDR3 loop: CASSLSAKNIQYF. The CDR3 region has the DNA TGCGCCAGCAGCTTGTCGGCCAAAAACATTCAGTACTTC.

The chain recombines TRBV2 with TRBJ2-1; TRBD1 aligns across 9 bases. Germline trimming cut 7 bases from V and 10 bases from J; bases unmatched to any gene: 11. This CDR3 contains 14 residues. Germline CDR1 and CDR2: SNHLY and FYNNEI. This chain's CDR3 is CASNKDRGGWEQFF. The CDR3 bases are TGTGCCAGCAATAAGGACAGGGGTGGTTGGGAGCAGTTCTTC.

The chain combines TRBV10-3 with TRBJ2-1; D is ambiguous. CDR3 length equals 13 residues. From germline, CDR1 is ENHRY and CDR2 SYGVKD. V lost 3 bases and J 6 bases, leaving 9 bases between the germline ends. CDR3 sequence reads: CAISEPRSNEQFF. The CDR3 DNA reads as TGTGCCATCAGTGAACCCAGGTCCAATGAGCAGTTCTTC.

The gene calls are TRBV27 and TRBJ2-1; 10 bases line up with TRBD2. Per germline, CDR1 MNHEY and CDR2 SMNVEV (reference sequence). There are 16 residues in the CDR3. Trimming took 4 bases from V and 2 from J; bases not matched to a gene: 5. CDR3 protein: CASSSALAGPYNEQFF. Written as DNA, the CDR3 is TGTGCCAGCAGTTCGGCACTAGCGGGACCCTACAATGAGCAGTTCTTC.

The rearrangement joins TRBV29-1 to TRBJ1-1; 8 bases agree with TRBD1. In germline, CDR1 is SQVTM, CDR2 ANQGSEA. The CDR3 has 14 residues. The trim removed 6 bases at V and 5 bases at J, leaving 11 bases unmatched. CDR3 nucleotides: TGCAGCGTAGAATACTCAGGGGGCTGGACTGAAGCTTTCTTT. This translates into CSVEYSGGWTEAFF.